The rows below give T cell receptor beta chains drawn from one sample of a study of blood T cells in healthy people across ages. TCRdb re-called the 5' RACE reads with MiXCR, one entry per CDR3 protein. The sample has hundreds of thousands of distinct CDR3 sequences, about 62% seen once. The sequencing sample was made of blood. These receptors were taken from a man under 40 in good health. Each CDR3 is given with its conserved first and last residue. A D gene is named only where the DNA matches it firmly. The listing skips clone size in some rows; elsewhere it reads once, few, many or a size class.

clone size	CDR3 length	V gene	D gene	J gene	CDR3 protein	CDR3 DNA
NA	15	TRBV12-3/TRBV12-4	NA	TRBJ1-2	CASSLVGANLYGYTF	TGTGCCAGCAGTTTAGTTGGGGCTAACCTCTATGGCTACACCTTC
few	15	TRBV24-1	TRBD2	TRBJ2-5	CATSENSGVGETQYF	TGTGCCACCAGTGAAAATAGCGGGGTGGGAGAGACCCAGTACTTC
NA	14	TRBV29-1	NA	TRBJ1-2	CSVEMTGKGYGYTF	TGCAGCGTTGAGATGACAGGAAAAGGCTATGGCTACACCTTC
NA	15	TRBV20-1	TRBD2	TRBJ2-7	CSAASTSGATYEQYF	TGCAGTGCTGCCTCGACTAGCGGGGCGACCTACGAGCAGTACTTC
NA	15	TRBV11-3	TRBD1	TRBJ2-7	CASSFRPGQGYEQYF	TGTGCCAGCAGCTTTCGGCCAGGACAGGGCTACGAGCAGTACTTC
few	14	TRBV7-9	NA	TRBJ2-5	CASSPRGSPETQYF	TGTGCCAGCAGCCCCCGCGGGTCTCCGGAGACCCAGTACTTC
NA	14	TRBV20-1	TRBD1	TRBJ2-1	CSASRDRDRNEQFF	TGCAGTGCTAGCCGGGACAGGGACCGCAATGAGCAGTTCTTC
NA	15	TRBV12-3/TRBV12-4	TRBD2	TRBJ2-1	CASSLKTSGSFEQFF	TGTGCCAGCAGTTTGAAGACTAGCGGGAGTTTTGAGCAGTTCTTC
NA	13	TRBV6-1	NA	TRBJ1-2	CTSSERRNYGYTF	TGTACCAGCAGTGAAAGACGGAACTATGGCTACACCTTC
NA	14	TRBV25-1	NA	TRBJ1-5	CASSGGRTPRPQHF	TGTGCCAGCAGTGGCGGACGAACACCTAGGCCCCAGCATTTT
NA	15	TRBV28	NA	TRBJ2-5	CASSSRTVLRETQYF	TGTGCCAGCAGTTCGAGGACAGTTCTCCGGGAGACCCAGTACTTC
NA	14	TRBV6-5	NA	TRBJ1-2	CASSSPRQLWGYTF	TGTGCCAGCAGTTCTCCGAGACAGTTGTGGGGCTACACCTTC
NA	14	TRBV18	TRBD2	TRBJ2-3	CASSGGLGTDTQYF	TGTGCCAGCTCGGGTGGACTAGGTACAGATACGCAGTATTTT
NA	13	TRBV20-1	TRBD2	TRBJ2-4	CSAASGSPNIQYF	TGCAGTGCTGCTAGCGGGAGCCCGAACATTCAGTACTTC
NA	14	TRBV11-2	TRBD1	TRBJ2-3	CASSLVQGADTQYF	TGTGCCAGCAGCTTAGTACAGGGGGCAGATACGCAGTATTTT
NA	14	TRBV5-1	NA	TRBJ2-3	CASSSDPSPDTQYF	TGCGCCAGCAGCTCGGACCCCTCCCCCGATACGCAGTATTTT
NA	16	TRBV14	TRBD2	TRBJ2-1	CASSQSRGEIYNEQFF	TGTGCCAGCAGCCAGAGCCGGGGGGAAATATACAATGAGCAGTTCTTC
NA	14	TRBV6-5	NA	TRBJ2-7	CASTYRDPGGEQYF	TGTGCCAGCACCTACCGGGACCCCGGGGGCGAGCAGTACTTC
NA	13	TRBV5-1	NA	TRBJ2-4	CASSSPPSGEQYF	TGCGCCAGCAGCTCCCCCCCCTCTGGAGAGCAGTACTTC
NA	17	TRBV7-7	TRBD2	TRBJ2-2	CASSLARSGIDTGELFF	TGTGCTAGCAGCTTAGCGCGTAGCGGGATAGACACCGGGGAGCTGTTTTTT
NA	14	TRBV20-1	TRBD1	TRBJ1-5	CSAREDREGQPQHF	TGCAGTGCTAGAGAGGACAGGGAAGGACAGCCCCAGCATTTT
NA	13	TRBV5-5	NA	TRBJ2-1	CASSFIPNNEQFF	TGTGCCAGCAGCTTCATACCCAACAATGAGCAGTTCTTC
NA	17	TRBV6-2/TRBV6-3	NA	TRBJ2-4	CASSYSWGETGSDIQYF	TGTGCCAGCAGTTACTCGTGGGGGGAGACAGGGTCGGACATTCAGTACTTC
NA	15	TRBV20-1	TRBD2	TRBJ2-7	CSARPPLAGTYEQYF	TGCAGTGCTAGACCTCCTCTAGCGGGAACCTACGAGCAGTACTTC
NA	13	TRBV20-1	NA	TRBJ1-3	CSAEEDSGNTIYF	TGCAGTGCGGAAGAGGACTCTGGAAACACCATATATTTT
few	12	TRBV7-2	NA	TRBJ2-1	CASSQLRDEQFF	TGTGCCAGCAGCCAACTCCGGGATGAGCAGTTCTTC
NA	13	TRBV29-1	NA	TRBJ2-5	CSAAPPGDKTQYF	TGCAGCGCGGCCCCCCCCGGGGATAAGACCCAGTACTTC
NA	16	TRBV20-1	NA	TRBJ2-1	CSARVGAASGNNEQFF	TGCAGTGCTAGAGTGGGGGCGGCTAGCGGCAACAATGAGCAGTTCTTC
NA	13	TRBV29-1	TRBD1	TRBJ2-1	CSVSGTGDNEQFF	TGCAGCGTTTCCGGGACAGGGGACAATGAGCAGTTCTTC
NA	16	TRBV6-2/TRBV6-3	TRBD2	TRBJ2-1	CASSRAGGLLYNEQFF	TGTGCCAGCAGCCGAGCGGGAGGGCTCTTGTACAATGAGCAGTTCTTC
NA	11	TRBV20-1	NA	TRBJ1-2	CSALQGLWNTF	TGCAGTGCTCTCCAGGGGTTGTGGAACACCTTC
few	14	TRBV9	NA	TRBJ2-2	CASSVATGGGELFF	TGTGCCAGCAGCGTAGCTACTGGCGGCGGGGAGCTGTTTTTT
NA	13	TRBV12-3/TRBV12-4	NA	TRBJ1-1	CASSGQENTEAFF	TGTGCCAGCAGTGGACAAGAGAACACTGAAGCTTTCTTT
NA	13	TRBV5-1	NA	TRBJ2-4	CASSNSEFTIQYF	TGCGCCAGCAGCAACTCGGAGTTTACCATTCAGTACTTC
few	16	TRBV20-1	TRBD2	TRBJ2-1	CSARDISGRVLNEQFF	TGCAGTGCTAGAGATATAAGCGGGAGGGTACTAAATGAGCAGTTCTTC
NA	12	TRBV6-2/TRBV6-3	NA	TRBJ2-1	CASTDGHNEQFF	TGTGCCAGCACCGACGGGCACAATGAGCAGTTCTTC
NA	14	TRBV7-9	NA	TRBJ1-4	CASSPTATNEKLFF	TGTGCCAGCAGCCCGACAGCAACTAATGAAAAACTGTTTTTT
NA	14	TRBV5-1	NA	TRBJ1-2	CASSWTSTGGGYTF	TGCGCCAGCAGCTGGACCTCCACCGGAGGAGGCTACACCTTC
NA	13	TRBV20-1	TRBD2	TRBJ2-7	CSAPGTRMAEQYF	TGCAGTGCTCCCGGGACTAGGATGGCGGAGCAGTACTTC
few	14	TRBV7-8	NA	TRBJ2-1	CASAVGAGYNEQFF	TGTGCCTCTGCTGTCGGGGCGGGCTACAATGAGCAGTTCTTC
NA	17	TRBV12-3/TRBV12-4	TRBD2	TRBJ2-2	CASSQTGTSGRSGELFF	TGTGCCAGCAGCCAAACTGGGACTAGCGGGAGGTCCGGGGAGCTGTTTTTT
NA	14	TRBV2	TRBD2	TRBJ2-5	CASTASGMYNEQYF	TGTGCCAGCACTGCGAGCGGGATGTACAATGAGCAGTACTTC
NA	17	TRBV7-8	TRBD2	TRBJ2-1	CASSLRLAPSSYNEQFF	TGTGCCAGCAGCTTAAGACTAGCGCCGAGCTCCTACAATGAGCAGTTCTTC
NA	13	TRBV7-8	TRBD2	TRBJ2-3	CASSLRGSDTQYF	TGTGCCAGCAGCTTACGCGGGAGTGACACGCAGTATTTT
few	12	TRBV20-1	NA	TRBJ2-7	CSANDLGYEQYF	TGCAGTGCTAATGACCTCGGGTACGAGCAGTACTTC
NA	13	TRBV20-1	TRBD1	TRBJ2-7	CSARWDSPYEQYF	TGCAGTGCTAGGTGGGACAGCCCCTACGAGCAGTACTTC
NA	17	TRBV4-3	NA	TRBJ2-1	CASSQGTWGTSYNEQFF	TGCGCCAGCAGCCAGGGGACGTGGGGCACCTCCTACAATGAGCAGTTCTTC
once	14	TRBV10-3	NA	TRBJ2-7	CAIRGTHSSYEQYF	TGTGCCATCAGAGGGACGCACAGCTCCTACGAGCAGTACTTC
few	14	TRBV7-2	NA	TRBJ2-4	CASSLGGWGSIQYF	TGTGCCAGCAGCTTAGGGGGTTGGGGGAGCATTCAGTACTTC
NA	14	TRBV4-2	NA	TRBJ2-7	CASSQIGLENEQYF	TGTGCCAGCAGCCAGATTGGCCTAGAGAACGAGCAGTACTTC
few	14	TRBV7-2	NA	TRBJ2-5	CASTKGLPKETQYF	TGTGCCAGCACCAAAGGATTGCCTAAAGAGACCCAGTACTTC
NA	17	TRBV7-9	NA	TRBJ2-3	CASSLGLGSELTDTQYF	TGTGCCAGCAGCTTAGGTCTGGGATCGGAGCTCACAGATACGCAGTATTTT
NA	13	TRBV5-5	TRBD1	TRBJ1-2	CASSRGTGRGYTF	TGTGCCAGCAGCCGTGGGACAGGGCGGGGCTACACCTTC
NA	12	TRBV3-1	NA	TRBJ2-5	CASTQNQETQYF	TGTGCCAGCACACAGAACCAAGAGACCCAGTACTTC
few	16	TRBV3-1	TRBD2	TRBJ2-5	CASSLSSGRPQETQYF	TGTGCCAGCAGCCTATCTAGCGGGAGACCTCAAGAGACCCAGTACTTC